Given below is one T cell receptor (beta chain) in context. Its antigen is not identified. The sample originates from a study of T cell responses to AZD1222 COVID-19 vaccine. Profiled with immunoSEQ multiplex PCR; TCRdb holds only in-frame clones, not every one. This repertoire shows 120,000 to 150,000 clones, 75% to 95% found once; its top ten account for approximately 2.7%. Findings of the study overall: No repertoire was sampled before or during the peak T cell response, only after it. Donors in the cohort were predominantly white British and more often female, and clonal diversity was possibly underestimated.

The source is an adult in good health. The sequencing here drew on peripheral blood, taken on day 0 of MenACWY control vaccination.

The CDR3 nucleotides read TGTGCCAGCAGCTTAGGGACAGGGGGGCTAGGATCTGGGGCCAACGTCCTGACTTTC. Its protein is CASSLGTGGLGSGANVLTF. The chain is built from TRBV7-9 and TRBJ2-6; TRBD1 matches 10 bases. Germline V gives CDR1 SEHNR, CDR2 FQNEAQ (reference sequence). The length of the CDR3 is 19 residues. Trimming at V came to 1 base and at J to 1 base, leaving 7 bases not matched to a gene.